This T cell receptor (beta chain) emerged from a study of T-cell memory formation after mild COVID-19. It was 5'RACE with constant-segment primers that produced the TCR alpha and TCR beta cDNA libraries, which carried sample barcodes and UMIs. TCRdb independently ran MiXCR on the 5' RACE reads; one entry per CDR3 protein. Here the sample spans 130,000 to 150,000 distinct CDR3 sequences, 6% to 6.5% being singletons. This clonotype has only a few counts. With 4 bases removed from V and 4 bases from J, the gap between germline ends came to 10 bases. This CDR3 is 13 amino acids long. Germline values: CDR1 LGHDT, CDR2 YNNKEL (reference sequence).

The rearrangement joins TRBV3-1 to TRBJ1-2, with D unresolved. The sample taken for sequencing was PBMCs or a T cell subset sorted from them (not recorded which). The sequence was collected from an adult woman who had mild COVID-19 (a few samples of this study predate the infection). Cell type and time point are not known. The CDR3 region is CASSPLVGYGYTF. The CDR3 coding sequence is TGTGCCAGCAGCCCCCTGGTGGGCTATGGCTACACCTTC.